This TCR beta chain was captured in a study of cytomegalovirus exposure and HLA in healthy donors. Study outcomes and limitations: It was reported that the classifier diagnosed cytomegalovirus status with high specificity and sensitivity in both the original and validation cohorts.

This table comes from immunoSEQ multiplex PCR, and its TCRdb copy is limited to in-frame clones, with some not included. Among tens of thousands of clones, 90% to 95% were seen once, and the ten largest hold 2% to 2.5%. About this clone: Its specificity is not known.

The V and J ends lost 5 bases and 0 bases, in that order; junction bases with no gene match: 2. Germline values: CDR1 SGHVS, CDR2 FNYEAQ. CDR3 size: 15 residues. The rearrangement uses TRBV7-6 and TRBJ2-2; 8 bases line up with TRBD1. The sequencing sample was made of PBMCs. The receptor's source is a woman aged 25 to 45 in good health and CMV-seronegative. The CDR3: CASSQQGANTGELFF. In DNA form, the CDR3 reads TGTGCCAGCAGCCAACAGGGGGCGAACACCGGGGAGCTGTTTTTT.